This T cell receptor (beta chain) originates from a study of human T cells and chemical hapten exposure. TCRdb ran MiXCR on the RACE reads and lists one entry per CDR3 protein. This table holds approximately 80,000 distinct CDR3 sequences, 11% to 15% found once. Sample time point: pre-sensitization, week 0. Stated treatment: therapeutic diphenylcyclopropenone sensitization with weekly scalp DPC. The sequence was obtained from a woman aged 45-59 years with alopecia areata. Some clones in this sample may be carry-over from other donors' samples. The material was whole blood, obtained in connection with sensitization to the hapten diphenylcyclopropenone (DPC).

CDR3 sequence reads: CASSGAVGQPQHF. CDR3 in DNA: TGTGCCAGCAGTGGGGCAGTAGGGCAGCCCCAGCATTTT. This chain connects TRBV6-1 to TRBJ1-5, with unresolved D. Trimming took off 4 bases at V and 7 bases at J, with 11 bases between the two ends. The germline V gene encodes CDR1 MNHNS and CDR2 SASEGT. This CDR3 comprises 13 residues.